This paragraph reports one TCR beta chain. Which antigen it targets is not known. Base qualities were left out, and no much larger clone turns up one base away. The data belong to a study of shared clonotypes between healthy human individuals (dated by TCRdb to the early 2020s). The study in broad terms: The cohort comprised a couple of women and a few men aged 18 to 49 years. For each donor, three plates each were used for CD4 naive and CD4 memory, two plates were used for CD8 naive, and one plate was used for CD8 memory. To estimate repertoire size and how much clonotype sharing occurs between individuals, the study deeply sequenced the blood TCR repertoires of several healthy adults. To increase sequencing depth and limit assay-specific biases, TCR repertoire library preparation and sequencing were carried out by different laboratories using diverse techniques. Each donor's leukapheresis produced roughly between roughly 0.85 and 9.5 billion PBMCs. Paper-wide results and their limitations: Because the study included only a small number of donors, the genetic and exposure-history diversity represented was limited. Compared with non-shared clonotypes, clonotypes shared by all four sorted-subset donors had higher generation probabilities. Across a handful of donors, about 4.5% of naive CD4, roughly 3.5% of naive CD8, 2.3% of memory CD4, and 0.4% to 0.45% of memory CD8 clonotypes were shared. Sampling was restricted to blood, and TCR repertoires in tissue are likely to differ from TCR repertoires in blood. Pairwise subsampling led to the expectation that sequencing depth would affect the degree of clonotype sharing among donors. Even with the large sequencing depth, rarefaction of the sorted-subset datasets indicated that sequencing was incomplete. Naive subsets generally had larger estimated clonotype richness than memory subsets did.

CD8 naive samples were obtained by positive selection for CCR7 among CD45RO-negative cells, yielding a CD45RA+CCR7+ population from which TemRA cells were excluded. Healthy HIV-negative adults with no recently reported acute infections or vaccinations were included as donors. Only Caucasian adults living in Nashville, Tennessee, USA were represented among the donors. Blood was collected by leukapheresis, and PBMCs were isolated by Ficoll-Histopaque density gradient centrifugation and then cryopreserved in liquid nitrogen vapor phase. Analytical flow cytometry was used to check the purity and quantity of every magnetically sorted T cell population. Genomic DNA was isolated from every sorted fraction and measured by UV absorbance on a Nanodrop 2000c. Using the deep immunoSEQ assay, TCR CDR3 regions were amplified from genomic DNA by multiplex PCR. For each cell subset, the extracted genomic DNA was distributed evenly across all wells of several immunoSEQ 96-well plates, and each plate served as one replicate. For sorted subsets, roughly 190 ng of genomic DNA, equivalent to roughly 30,000 T cell genomes, went into each replicate PCR. Purified libraries were quantified with a Qubit 3.0 fluorometer, sized on a Bioanalyzer 2100, and re-quantified with the KAPA Library Quantification kit. Every immunoSEQ 96-well plate was sequenced on a dedicated single-read 150-cycle Illumina NextSeq 550 flow cell. As for the original processing: Because only junctional sequences without quality scores were contained in the immunoSEQ output, filtering matching that applied to full-length reads could not be performed. To assign V/J genes and CDR3, sequences were annotated against IMGT germline references using PyIR, a Python wrapper for IgBLAST v1.9. Reads were removed for weak V/J assignments (E-value above 1e-6), missing CDR3, stop codons, out-of-frame junctions, or ambiguous translated residues. V3J clonotypes were defined by identical inferred V gene, J gene, and CDR3 amino acid sequence. To compute the percentage overlap between repertoires, the number of shared unique clonotypes was divided by the size of the smaller repertoire. Repertoire richness was assessed with RTK rarefaction, the Chao1 estimator, and Recon v2.1 estimates of unobserved clonotypes. Generation probabilities were computed with OLGA for all TCRbeta clonotypes obtained by the gDNA method from four donors. TCRdb's version of the immuneACCESS table is confined to in-frame rearrangements and falls short of the full clone set. An unresolved V gene accounts for under half of the shortfall where checked; the remainder is of unknown origin. V, J and clone size are taken as reported in that table, and D and trimming were inferred from the DNA itself. The sample table holds fewer than 1 million clones, of which about 96% were seen once. The ten top clones hold about 0.25% of the sample.

From a lookup of the germline V gene, CDR1 and CDR2 are MGHRA and YSYEKL. The CDR3 goes from the cysteine to the phenylalanine over 15 residues. Only CDR3 DNA is held: 45 bases, read in frame from base 1. V drops 0 bases and J drops 4 bases, leaving 9 bases in between. Input material: naive CD8+ T cells sorted from blood. Reading the label with the study, this specimen's cell subset or site is: CD45RA+CCR7+. The sequence was obtained from a young man in good health. The rearrangement combines TRBV4-1 with TRBJ2-2; no D gene is confidently identified. The base sequence is TGCGCCAGCAGCCAAGATCAAGGTTCCACCGGGGAGCTGTTTTTT. Its product reads: CASSQDQGSTGELFF.